The clone carrying this T cell receptor beta chain was seen a handful of times. V was trimmed by 2 bases and J by 3 bases, leaving 10 bases between them. Germline values: CDR1 SNHLY, CDR2 FYNNEI. The CDR3 contains 14 residues. Cohorts were determined from participant-reported clinical history. Donors in Cohort 3 counted as recovered after two negative PCRs, clearance, or symptom resolution. Sequenced by immunoSEQ multiplex PCR; TCRdb stores in-frame clones only, minus some. The sample holds over 200,000 clones, about 85% seen once. These data originate in a study of blood T cell repertoires in COVID-19. Study-wide context: PBMCs, B-cell-depleted T cells, or T cells provided the cDNA or gDNA that made up the material.

The chain is built from TRBV2 and TRBJ1-2, with D maybe TRBD1 (5 bases). The sequenced sample was PBMCs or T cells enriched from blood (not recorded which). The TCR sequence derives from a man aged 25-45 years who had recovered from COVID-19. As DNA, the CDR3 is TGTGCCAGCAGTGAACACTGGGGGGACTATGGCTACACCTTC. Protein product: CASSEHWGDYGYTF.